Presented here are 19 T cell receptor beta chains from one specimen sequenced in a study of T cell clusters in autoimmune cytopenias. TRB amplification used 200 to 250 ng of peripheral blood genomic DNA. TRB rearrangements were amplified by touch-down multiplex PCR with mixed TRB-A/B primers. TCRdb re-analyzed the multiplex PCR reads; it lists each CDR3 protein once, without DNA. The table for this sample gives approximately 1,200 distinct CDR3 sequences. Separately, the same data were catalogued under a study of T cell repertoires in aging, cancer and after chemotherapy.

Sequencing was carried out using peripheral blood. The receptors were gathered from a human donor in good health.

Judged by frequency, this clonotype is large. This chain uses TRBV29-1 with TRBJ2-1; TCRdb indicates TRBD2, and absent DNA this call remains unverified. The CDR3 contains 14 residues. Germline V gene sequence: CDR1 SQVTM, CDR2 ANQGSEA. The CDR3 reads CSVDPLAGANEQFF.

This clonotype is identified as large from frequency. The genes are TRBV29-1 and TRBJ1-2. The CDR3 has 15 amino acids. The germline CDR1 and CDR2 sequences are SQVTM and ANQGSEA. The chain's CDR3 is CSVDLRDWGGHGYTF.

The CDR3 sequence is CASSQARGGYGYTF. V usage is TRBV4-2 and J usage is TRBJ1-2; absent DNA, TCRdb's TRBD1 call cannot be checked. From germline, CDR1 is LGHNA and CDR2 YNFKEQ. The CDR3 contains 14 residues.

This clonotype is classed as medium-sized by frequency. The chain employs TRBV20-1 and TRBJ1-6; there is no DNA to check the TCRdb D call of TRBD1. The germline gives CDR1 DFQATT, CDR2 SNEGSKA (reference sequence). The CDR3 loop spans 15 amino acids. The CDR3 is CSARGADRGNSPLHF.

This clonotype is identified as medium-sized from frequency. This chain uses TRBV20-1 with TRBJ2-1; absent DNA, TCRdb's TRBD2 call cannot be checked. CDR1 is DFQATT and CDR2 is SNEGSKA in the germline V gene (reference sequence). CDR3 length: 18 amino acids. The CDR3 sequence is CSAQTGTSGGRLYNEQFF.

This clonotype counts as medium-sized (0.01 to 0.1%) by frequency. This chain connects TRBV18 to TRBJ2-7; the D gene TCRdb calls, TRBD1, cannot be checked with no DNA. CDR3 length: 13 amino acids. CDR1 is KGHSH and CDR2 is LQKENI in the germline V gene. This chain's CDR3 is CASSPARDYEQYF.

This clonotype shows up as large by frequency. The rearrangement links TRBV12-3 or TRBV12-4 to TRBJ2-5; with no DNA, the TCRdb D assignment of TRBD1 cannot be verified. The CDR3 is made up of 13 amino acids. CDR3 in amino acids: CASSPPLEETQYF.

This clonotype ranks as medium-sized in terms of frequency. J is TRBJ2-7 and V is TRBV18. Germline loops: CDR1 KGHSH, CDR2 LQKENI. CDR3 length equals 14 residues. CDR3 region: CASSPPGEGFIQYF.

This chain connects TRBV7-2 to TRBJ2-1; TCRdb's D call of TRBD1 is untestable without DNA. The CDR3 sequence is 15 residues long. CDR1 is SGHTA, CDR2 FQGNSA, per germline. This CDR3 reads CASSLASRGAGEQFF.

By frequency, this clonotype registers large. The chain recombines TRBV10-3 with TRBJ1-2; TCRdb returns TRBD1, unconfirmable since there is no DNA. Germline CDR1 is ENHRY and CDR2 is SYGVKD. The CDR3 is 15 residues long. This chain's CDR3 is CAISAPGQGSYGYTF.

In terms of frequency, this clonotype is medium-sized. This chain uses TRBV7-9 with TRBJ2-3; without DNA, the TCRdb call of TRBD2 cannot be checked. CDR1 is SEHNR and CDR2 is FQNEAQ in the germline V gene (reference sequence). The CDR3 spans 14 residues. CDR3 sequence reads: CASSLGAGTDTQYF.

This clonotype counts as medium-sized by frequency. V gene TRBV11-2 combines with J gene TRBJ1-4. This CDR3 is 11 amino acids long. Per germline, CDR1 SGHAT and CDR2 FQNNGV. The CDR3 sequence is CASSFGQKLFF.

The genes are TRBV4-3 and TRBJ2-1; TCRdb selects TRBD2, and the lack of DNA leaves this call unchecked. Germline V CDR1 and CDR2: LGHNA, YSLEER. The CDR3 covers 15 residues. The CDR3 protein is CASSQGVGGDNEQFF.

The genes are TRBV7-9 and TRBJ2-7; the D gene TCRdb calls, TRBD1, cannot be checked with no DNA. Germline loops: CDR1 SEHNR, CDR2 FQNEAQ (reference sequence). This CDR3 is 13 amino acids long. The CDR3 loop is CASSLDWGREQYF.

Its frequency marks this clonotype as large (0.1 to 1%). The gene calls are TRBV13 and TRBJ2-7; TCRdb's D call of TRBD2 is untestable without DNA. Per germline, CDR1 PRHDT and CDR2 FYEKMQ (reference sequence). The CDR3 has 14 residues. The CDR3 spells CASSGGEHGYEQYF.

V gene TRBV19 combines with J gene TRBJ1-1; TCRdb designates TRBD1, a call that cannot be tested without DNA. Per germline, CDR1 LNHDA and CDR2 SQIVND (reference sequence). This CDR3 has 16 residues. CDR3 region: CASSRGQASMNTEAFF. Looking up the rest from reference TRBV19 and TRBJ1-1 gives the full variable domain: DGGITQSPKYLFRKEGQNVTLSCEQNLNHDAMYWYRQDPGQGLRLIYYSQIVNDFQKGDIAEGYSVSREKKESFPLTVTSAQKNPTAFYLCASSRGQASMNTEAFFGQGTRLTVV.

In terms of frequency, this clonotype is medium-sized. The chain has TRBV20-1 and TRBJ1-5; the TCRdb D gene call, TRBD1, has no DNA to confirm it. The CDR3 is 14 residues long. CDR1 DFQATT and CDR2 SNEGSKA come from the germline V gene (reference sequence). This chain's CDR3 is CSARTLQGNQPQHF.

This clonotype is identified as medium-sized from frequency. This sequence joins TRBV10-1 and TRBJ2-2; TCRdb names TRBD1, which stays unverified in the absence of DNA. This CDR3 is 13 amino acids long. CDR1 and CDR2 from the germline V gene are WNHNN and SYGVQD (reference sequence). This chain's CDR3 is CASSGTATGELFF.

By frequency, this clonotype registers large. V and J are TRBV29-1 and TRBJ1-5; TCRdb's D gene call, TRBD1, goes unchecked for lack of DNA. This CDR3 comprises 16 residues. Germline CDR1 is SQVTM and CDR2 is ANQGSEA. The CDR3 region is CSVGTGGQGLSQPQHF.